The entry below describes one TCR beta chain. This entry belongs to a study of a mutant IDH1 vaccine in newly diagnosed glioma. Across the whole study: Treatment recipients were about 60% male and about 40% female, and their mean age was roughly 40 years.

Sequencing was performed with immunoSEQ multiplex PCR; in TCRdb, only in-frame clones are kept and a portion is missing. The repertoire consists of about 92,000 clones, with 80% to 90% occurring once and the leading ten covering roughly 7.1%. This CDR3 region has 16 residues. Germline lookup yields CDR1 SGHTA and CDR2 FQGNSA. V dropped 5 bases and J dropped 3 bases, with 19 bases sitting between them. Time point: baseline, week 1 (first vaccination visit). The treatment: pre-vaccination baseline after standard-of-care therapy. This chain links TRBV7-2 with TRBJ1-2, with D hard to call. The receptor's source is a woman in her forties or fifties with glioma. The source was PBMCs, collected from a glioma patient treated with radiotherapy, temozolomide or both. The CDR3: CASSLSGRQADYGYTF. The CDR3 DNA reads TGTGCCAGCAGCCTTAGCGGGCGCCAGGCGGACTATGGCTACACCTTC.